A single sample is the source of the 21 T cell receptor beta chains below, sequenced in a study of blood T cell repertoires in COVID-19. The table came from immunoSEQ multiplex PCR; TCRdb's copy has only in-frame clones and leaves some out. The sample contains fewer than 500,000 clones, just over 85% of which appear only once. Sequences were obtained from peripheral blood. The receptors were gathered from a woman aged 25-40 years with active or convalescent COVID-19.

The chain recombines TRBV14 with TRBJ2-5, with D perhaps TRBD1 (5 bases). Trimming shortened V by 5 bases and J by 5 bases, and 18 bases separated the two germline ends. This CDR3 is 15 amino acids long. CDR1 and CDR2 (germline): SGHDN, FVKESK. The CDR3 loop reads CASSTVPGIRETQYF. CDR3 nucleotides: TGTGCCAGCAGCACCGTTCCAGGGATCCGGGAGACCCAGTACTTC.

V gene TRBV4-1 combines with J gene TRBJ1-4, with TRBD1 matching over 8 bases. V gave up 3 bases and J gave up 7 bases; unmatched junction bases: 7. The CDR3 spans 15 residues. Germline V gives CDR1 MGHRA, CDR2 YSYEKL. The CDR3 reads CASSQLPTGGEKLFF. CDR3 coding DNA: TGCGCCAGCAGCCAGCTCCCCACAGGGGGTGAAAAACTGTTTTTT.

The rearrangement links TRBV6-2 or TRBV6-3 to TRBJ2-7; D is ambiguous. Germline CDR1 reads MNHEY; CDR2 reads SVGEGT. This CDR3 comprises 11 residues. Trimming stripped 5 bases from V and 1 base from J, with 3 bases between. The CDR3 DNA reads TGTGCCAGCAGTCCATCCTACGAGCAGTACTTC. Protein sequence: CASSPSYEQYF.

The chain combines TRBV11-2 with TRBJ2-5; a possible D gene is TRBD2 (6 bases). The V end lost 0 bases, the J end lost 2 bases, and 10 bases lay between the germline ends. CDR3 length: 15 amino acids. From germline, CDR1 is SGHAT and CDR2 FQNNGV. The CDR3 protein is CASSLDRGGQETQYF. In DNA form, the CDR3 reads TGTGCCAGCAGCTTAGATCGGGGAGGACAAGAGACCCAGTACTTC. Variable domain in full (rest from reference TRBV11-2 and TRBJ2-5): EAGVAQSPRYKIIEKRQSVAFWCNPISGHATLYWYQQILGQGPKLLIQFQNNGVVDDSQLPKDRFSAERLKGVDSTLKIQPAKLEDSAVYLCASSLDRGGQETQYFGPGTRLLVL.

The chain employs TRBV5-5 and TRBJ2-1; the match to TRBD2 covers 9 bases. The CDR3 covers 18 residues. The ends lost 0 bases at V and 4 bases at J; junction bases unmatched: 11. CDR1 and CDR2 from the germline V gene are SGHKS and YYEKEE (reference sequence). Written as DNA, the CDR3 is TGTGCCAGCAGCTTGGCCACTAGCGGGTGGAGTCTATACAATGAGCAGTTCTTC. It encodes CASSLATSGWSLYNEQFF.

The V call is TRBV19, the J call TRBJ2-3, with TRBD1 matching over 7 bases. Germline V gives CDR1 LNHDA, CDR2 SQIVND (reference sequence). The CDR3 runs to 14 residues. J lost 4 bases, V lost 9 bases, and 10 bases had no gene match. The CDR3 sequence is CASKTGISADTQYF. For the CDR3, the DNA is TGTGCCAGCAAGACAGGGATAAGCGCAGATACGCAGTATTTT.

The count of this clone is one. The gene calls are TRBV10-2 and TRBJ2-7; a weak D match, TRBD1 (6 bases). The length of the CDR3 is 13 residues. Trimming took 4 bases from V and 3 from J, leaving 10 bases between them. Germline lookup yields CDR1 WSHSY and CDR2 SAAADI. CDR3 nucleotide sequence: TGCGCCAGCAGTGGGGGGCTCAACTACGAGCAGTACTTC. This codes for CASSGGLNYEQYF.

The chain employs TRBV6-5 and TRBJ2-1, with TRBD2 matching over 10 bases. The CDR3 runs to 13 residues. The trim removed 7 bases at V and 8 bases at J, leaving 5 bases unmatched. CDR1 and CDR2 from the germline V gene are MNHEY and SVGAGI. Here the CDR3 reads CASKSGGAYEQFF. The CDR3 DNA reads TGTGCCAGCAAGAGCGGGGGGGCATATGAGCAGTTCTTC.

This chain links TRBV6-5 with TRBJ1-1, with TRBD1 matching 7 bases. The CDR3 totals 15 residues. Germline CDR1 MNHEY, CDR2 SVGAGI. V shed 8 bases, J shed 5 bases, and the junction held 14 bases outside the gene matches. For the CDR3, the DNA is TGTGCCAGCCATTACAGGGGCCCTCAATGGACTGAAGCTTTCTTT. Residues: CASHYRGPQWTEAFF.

The chain is built from TRBV5-1 and TRBJ2-2, with TRBD1 identical over 9 bases. CDR1 and CDR2 (germline): SGHRS, YFSETQ. CDR3 length: 15 residues. Trimming at V came to 4 bases and at J to 5 bases, leaving 6 bases not matched to a gene. In DNA form, the CDR3 reads TGCGCCAGCAGCACGGGACAGGGAAGGACCGGGGAGCTGTTTTTT. Translated, it gives CASSTGQGRTGELFF.

The genes are TRBV25-1 and TRBJ2-7, with TRBD1 identical over 9 bases. J gave up 1 base and V 10 bases, and 5 bases lay outside the gene matches. This CDR3 contains 13 residues. The germline gives CDR1 MGHDK, CDR2 SYGVNS. The CDR3 region is CATWGQGSYEQYF. CDR3 DNA sequence: TGTGCCACCTGGGGACAGGGTTCCTACGAGCAGTACTTC.

In DNA, the CDR3 is TGCGCCAGCAGCGACGACAGGGTTAACAGCACAGATACGCAGTATTTT. Amino acid sequence: CASSDDRVNSTDTQYF. This chain uses TRBV10-1 with TRBJ2-3, with TRBD1 matching over 7 bases. The CDR3 extends over 16 amino acids. Unmatched junction bases numbered 9, after V lost 6 bases and J lost 0 bases. CDR1 is WNHNN, CDR2 SYGVQD, per germline (reference sequence).

The chain has TRBV25-1 and TRBJ2-2; the D gene is possibly TRBD1 (5 bases). The CDR3 is made up of 14 amino acids. The germline V and J ends were trimmed by 6 bases and 1 base, with 9 bases remaining between them. Germline values: CDR1 MGHDK, CDR2 SYGVNS. CDR3 protein: CASRQAGNTGELFF. The CDR3 nucleotides are TGTGCCAGCAGACAGGCCGGGAACACCGGGGAGCTGTTTTTT. The full variable domain, rest sourced from reference TRBV25-1 and TRBJ2-2, is EADIYQTPRYLVIGTGKKITLECSQTMGHDKMYWYQQDPGMELHLIHYSYGVNSTEKGDLSSESTVSRIRTEHFPLTLESARPSHTSQYLCASRQAGNTGELFFGEGSRLTVL.

This chain uses TRBV11-2 with TRBJ1-4, with unresolved D. The CDR3 has 12 amino acids. V gave up 4 bases and J gave up 8 bases, with 8 bases separating them. The V gene's germline CDR1 is SGHAT and CDR2 FQNNGV. The CDR3, as DNA: TGTGCCAGCAGCTCGAACACGGAAAAACTGTTTTTT. Its protein is CASSSNTEKLFF.

V usage is TRBV6-5 and J usage is TRBJ1-3; TRBD1 matches at 8 bases. Per germline, CDR1 MNHEY and CDR2 SVGAGI. Losses at the gene ends were 5 bases for V and 4 bases for J; bases not matched to a gene: 7. The CDR3 consists of 15 residues. The CDR3 region is CASSSWTGKGNTIYF. The CDR3 bases are TGTGCCAGCAGTAGCTGGACAGGGAAGGGAAACACCATATATTTT.

The CDR3 loop is CASSEAGGVGSGGRYF. The CDR3 bases are TGTGCCAGCAGTGAAGCTGGAGGGGTAGGATCGGGAGGAAGGTATTTT. The rearrangement links TRBV2 to TRBJ2-3; 7 bases line up with TRBD2. Germline assignment: CDR1 SNHLY and CDR2 FYNNEI. V lost 0 bases to trimming and J lost 14 bases; unmatched junction nucleotides: 17. This CDR3 is 16 amino acids long. The full variable domain, its missing parts supplied by reference TRBV2 and TRBJ2-3, is EPEVTQTPSHQVTQMGQEVILRCVPISNHLYFYWYRQILGQKVEFLVSFYNNEISEKSEIFDDQFSVERPDGSNFTLKIRSTKLEDSAMYFCASSEAGGVGSGGRYFGPGTRLTVL.

The chain combines TRBV18 with TRBJ2-7, with 7 bases aligning to TRBD1. This CDR3 comprises 12 residues. The ends lost 8 bases at V and 2 bases at J; junction bases unmatched: 3. Per germline, CDR1 KGHSH and CDR2 LQKENI. The CDR3 sequence is CASRGQAYEQYF. CDR3 bases: TGTGCCAGCCGAGGACAGGCCTACGAGCAGTACTTC.

The chain joins TRBV7-9 to TRBJ1-2; no clear D gene. Deletions cut 2 bases from V and 8 bases from J, with 15 bases between. This CDR3 contains 14 residues. CDR1 and CDR2 (germline): SEHNR, FQNEAQ (reference sequence). Written as DNA, the CDR3 is TGTGCCAGCAGCTTAAACAGTTTCTACGAAGGCTACACCTTC. It is translated as CASSLNSFYEGYTF.

In this sample, this clone turned up a few times. V and J are TRBV6-5 and TRBJ1-2, with a tentative D call TRBD1 (5 bases). Trimming removed 8 bases from V and 4 bases from J, with 20 bases in between. Germline V lookup: CDR1 MNHEY, CDR2 SVGAGI. The CDR3 loop spans 15 amino acids. The CDR3 coding sequence is TGTGCCAGCTCGAAGGTTACAGGCGTTAGCTATGGCTACACCTTC. Encoded protein: CASSKVTGVSYGYTF.

In its sample, this clone was seen once. This rearrangement joins TRBV2 to TRBJ1-6; D uncertain. The V end was cut by 3 bases, the J end by 1 base, with 10 bases between. From germline, CDR1 is SNHLY and CDR2 FYNNEI. CDR3 length: 16 residues. CDR3 nucleotide sequence: TGTGCCAGCAGTGAGTGGGCATGGTCCTATAATTCACCCCTCCACTTT. Its translation: CASSEWAWSYNSPLHF.

V is TRBV7-9 and J is TRBJ2-7, with D possibly matching TRBD1 (6 bases). This CDR3 contains 18 residues. Trimming stripped 3 bases from V and 1 base from J, with 22 bases between. Germline V gene sequence: CDR1 SEHNR, CDR2 FQNEAQ (reference sequence). DNA of the CDR3: TGTGCCAGCAGCTTTCTCCTCCCCCCCGGGACAATTTCCTACGAGCAGTACTTC. Its protein product is CASSFLLPPGTISYEQYF.